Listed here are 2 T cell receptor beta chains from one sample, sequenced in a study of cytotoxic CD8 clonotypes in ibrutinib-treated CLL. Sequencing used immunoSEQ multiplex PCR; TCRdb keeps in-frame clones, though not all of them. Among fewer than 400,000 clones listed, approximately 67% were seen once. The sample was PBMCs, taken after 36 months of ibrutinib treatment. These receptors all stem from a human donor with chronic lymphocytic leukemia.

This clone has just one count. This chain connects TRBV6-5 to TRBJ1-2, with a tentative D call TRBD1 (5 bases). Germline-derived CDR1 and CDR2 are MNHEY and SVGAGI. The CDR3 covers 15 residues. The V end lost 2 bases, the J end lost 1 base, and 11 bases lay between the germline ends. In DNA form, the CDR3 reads TGTGCCAGCAGTTACCTCCCGGGGGATAACTATGGCTACACCTTC. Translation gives CASSYLPGDNYGYTF.

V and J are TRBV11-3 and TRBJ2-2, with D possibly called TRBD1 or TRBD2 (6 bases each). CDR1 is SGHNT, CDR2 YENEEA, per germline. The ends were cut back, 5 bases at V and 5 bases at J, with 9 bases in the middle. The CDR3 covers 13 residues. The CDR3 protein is CASSKGGTGELFF. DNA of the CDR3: TGTGCCAGCAGCAAAGGGGGGACCGGGGAGCTGTTTTTT.